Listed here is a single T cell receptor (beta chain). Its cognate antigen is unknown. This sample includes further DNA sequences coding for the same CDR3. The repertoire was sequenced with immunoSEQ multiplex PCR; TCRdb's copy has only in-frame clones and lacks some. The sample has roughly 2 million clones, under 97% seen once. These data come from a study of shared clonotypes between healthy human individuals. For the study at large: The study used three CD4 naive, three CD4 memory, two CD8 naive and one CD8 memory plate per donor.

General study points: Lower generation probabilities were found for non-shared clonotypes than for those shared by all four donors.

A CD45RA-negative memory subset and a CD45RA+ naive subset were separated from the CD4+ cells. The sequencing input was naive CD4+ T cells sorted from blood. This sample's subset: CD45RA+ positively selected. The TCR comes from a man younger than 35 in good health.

CDR3 loop: CASSYGGGSYEQYF. Here the CDR3 DNA reads TGTGCCAGCAGTTATGGCGGGGGTAGCTACGAGCAGTACTTC. The chain links TRBV6-5 to TRBJ2-7, with TRBD2 matching over 7 bases. V gave up 3 bases and J gave up 3 bases; unmatched junction bases: 5. CDR1 is MNHEY, CDR2 SVGAGI, per germline. The CDR3 loop spans 14 amino acids.